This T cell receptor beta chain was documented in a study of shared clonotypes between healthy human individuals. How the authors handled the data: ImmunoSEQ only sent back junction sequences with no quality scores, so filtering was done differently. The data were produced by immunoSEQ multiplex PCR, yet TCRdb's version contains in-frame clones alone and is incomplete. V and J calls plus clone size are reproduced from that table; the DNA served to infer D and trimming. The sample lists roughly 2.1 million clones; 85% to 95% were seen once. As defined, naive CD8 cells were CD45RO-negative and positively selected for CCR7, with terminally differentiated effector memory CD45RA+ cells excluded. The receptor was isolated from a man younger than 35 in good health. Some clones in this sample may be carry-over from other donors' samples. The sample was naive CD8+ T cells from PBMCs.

The CDR3 sequence: CASSFTDQETQYF. CDR3 nucleotide sequence: TGTGCCAGCAGCTTTACAGACCAAGAGACCCAGTACTTC. The V gene is TRBV7-6, the J gene TRBJ2-5; D uncertain. The germline V gene encodes CDR1 SGHVS and CDR2 FNYEAQ. CDR3 length equals 13 residues. Trimming pared 3 bases from V and 0 bases from J, leaving 5 bases between. The complete variable domain, with remaining parts taken from reference TRBV7-6 and TRBJ2-5, reads GAGVSQSPRYKVTKRGQDVALRCDPISGHVSLYWYRQALGQGPEFLTYFNYEAQQDKSGLPNDRFSAERPEGSISTLTIQRTEQRDSAMYRCASSFTDQETQYFGPGTRLLVL.